These 19 T cell receptor beta chains were sequenced from one sample in a study of blood T cell repertoires in COVID-19. Assay used: immunoSEQ multiplex PCR; TCRdb lists only in-frame clones, some missing. In the table there are 75,000 to 95,000 clones, around 72% of which are singletons. Sample: peripheral blood. These receptors all come from a woman aged 60 to 75 in a cohort sampled during active or convalescent COVID-19.

J is TRBJ2-3 and V is TRBV7-9; D might be TRBD2 (5 bases). Trimming cost V 1 base and J 6 bases, with 11 bases left between them. The CDR3 loop spans 14 amino acids. CDR1 and CDR2 from the germline V gene are SEHNR and FQNEAQ (reference sequence). The CDR3, as DNA: TGTGCCAGCAGCTTAGACGGGGATGGGGATACGCAGTATTTT. It translates to CASSLDGDGDTQYF.

The chain joins TRBV6-6 to TRBJ1-1; D is uncertain. Germline CDR1 is MNHNY and CDR2 is SVGAGI (reference sequence). The CDR3 extends over 14 amino acids. Between the trimmed V and J ends, which lost 4 bases and 1 base, there was a span of 10 bases. The CDR3 loop is CASSSGPGNTEAFF. CDR3 bases: TGTGCCAGCAGTTCCGGTCCCGGGAACACTGAAGCTTTCTTT.

J is TRBJ1-2 and V is TRBV6-5; no firm D call. CDR1 MNHEY and CDR2 SVGAGI come from the germline V gene. V was cut by 2 bases and J by 0 bases, with 13 bases left in between. The CDR3 has 16 amino acids. CDR3 in DNA: TGTGCCAGCAGTTACCGATACAACAGCCCTAACTATGGCTACACCTTC. Its translation is CASSYRYNSPNYGYTF.

The chain combines TRBV2 with TRBJ1-1; D possibly corresponds to TRBD1 (5 bases). Germline assignment: CDR1 SNHLY and CDR2 FYNNEI. The CDR3 runs 15 residues. The V end was cut by 2 bases, the J end by 1 base, with 11 bases between. CDR3 region: CASSELGQPNTEAFF. Here the CDR3 DNA reads TGTGCCAGCAGTGAACTGGGGCAGCCGAACACTGAAGCTTTCTTT.

This rearrangement joins TRBV6-5 to TRBJ1-2; D gene unclear. The CDR3 loop spans 13 amino acids. The germline gives CDR1 MNHEY, CDR2 SVGAGI. Trimming took 5 bases from V and 4 from J, leaving 11 bases between them. DNA of the CDR3: TGTGCCAGCAGTAGCGCTCCCCTCTATGGCTACACCTTC. Residues: CASSSAPLYGYTF.

This clone appeared a few times. The V call is TRBV19, the J call TRBJ2-4; 8 nucleotides align to TRBD2. V dropped 5 bases and J dropped 4; count of bases not matched to a gene: 7. The CDR3 has 15 amino acids. From germline, CDR1 is LNHDA and CDR2 SQIVND (reference sequence). CDR3: CASSRLTSEKNIQYF. The CDR3 DNA sequence: TGTGCCAGTAGTCGTCTGACTAGCGAAAAAAACATTCAGTACTTC.

This clone was counted once. CDR3: CASSFAVTGELFF. The CDR3 coding sequence is TGCGCCAGCAGCTTCGCAGTCACCGGGGAGCTGTTTTTT. The gene calls are TRBV5-1 and TRBJ2-2; D ambiguous. The germline CDR1 and CDR2 sequences are SGHRS and YFSETQ. This CDR3 has 13 amino acids. Trimming took off 2 bases at V and 4 bases at J, with 6 bases between the two ends.

This clone has more than one count but fewer than ten. The V and J genes are TRBV5-1 and TRBJ2-5; a possible D gene is TRBD2 (6 bases). V was trimmed by 0 bases and J by 5 bases, leaving 14 bases between them. The V gene's germline CDR1 is SGHRS and CDR2 YFSETQ. The CDR3 sequence is 15 residues long. The CDR3 DNA is TGCGCCAGCAGCTTGGTTGGAGGGAGTTCGGAGACCCAGTACTTC. Amino acids: CASSLVGGSSETQYF.

This clone was counted once. The chain uses TRBV29-1 and TRBJ2-2, with D possibly being TRBD2 (6 bases). Looked up from germline, CDR1 is SQVTM and CDR2 is ANQGSEA. The CDR3 extends over 12 amino acids. Trimming stripped 4 bases from V and 5 bases from J, with 8 bases between. The DNA of the CDR3 is TGCAGCGTTGGTCGGGGGACCGGGGAGCTGTTTTTT. Its translation: CSVGRGTGELFF.

In DNA form, the CDR3 reads TGTGCCAGCAGTAGAAGACTAGCGGGGGCCGGACTTAGCACAGATACGCAGTATTTT. This encodes CASSRRLAGAGLSTDTQYF. The chain carries TRBV6-2 or TRBV6-3 and TRBJ2-3, with 12 bases matching TRBD2. The junction had 12 bases not matched to a gene; V was cut back by 5 bases and J by 0 bases. Germline-derived CDR1 and CDR2 are MNHEY and SVGEGT. There are 19 residues in the CDR3.

The chain employs TRBV5-4 and TRBJ2-5; D perhaps matches TRBD1 (5 bases). The CDR3 covers 15 residues. The germline CDR1 and CDR2 sequences are SGHNT and YYREEE (reference sequence). Trimming removed 0 bases at V and 5 bases at J, with 14 bases between. CDR3 nucleotide sequence: TGTGCCAGCAGCTTGGGGGGCGGCTACAAGGAGACCCAGTACTTC. Its protein product is CASSLGGGYKETQYF.

V and J are TRBV6-6 and TRBJ2-7, with 8 bases fitting TRBD2. Per the germline V gene, CDR1 is MNHNY and CDR2 is SVGAGI (reference sequence). Trimming cost V 3 bases and J 2 bases; bases outside gene matches: 3. CDR3 length: 14 amino acids. The CDR3 nucleotides read TGTGCCAGCAGTTATACGGGGGGGGCCTACGAGCAGTACTTC. Translating it yields CASSYTGGAYEQYF.

This CDR3 reads CASSPGLAGLHANTGELFF. DNA for the CDR3: TGTGCCAGCTCACCGGGACTAGCGGGGCTACACGCGAACACCGGGGAGCTGTTTTTT. The genes are TRBV18 and TRBJ2-2, with 13 bases identical to TRBD2. V lost 3 bases, J lost 0 bases, and 7 bases stayed unmatched. The CDR3 extends over 19 amino acids. Germline V CDR1 and CDR2: KGHSH, LQKENI.

The chain uses TRBV28 and TRBJ1-1, with D possibly TRBD1 on 6 matching bases. Germline loops: CDR1 MDHEN, CDR2 SYDVKM. V was shortened by 5 bases and J by 6 bases, with 25 bases between the two germline ends. There are 17 residues in the CDR3. The chain's CDR3 is CASSQGGGRGPRAEAFF. The CDR3, as DNA: TGTGCCAGCAGTCAGGGAGGGGGGCGAGGTCCTCGGGCTGAAGCTTTCTTT.

The rearrangement joins TRBV30 to TRBJ1-2, with 7 bases identical to TRBD1. The CDR3 has 14 residues. The V and J ends lost 8 bases and 3 bases, in that order; junction bases with no gene match: 12. CDR1 and CDR2 from the germline V gene are GTSNPN and SVGIG (reference sequence). The CDR3 DNA follows: TGTGCCGGGACCCGGGACAGAGGTCACTATGGCTACACCTTC. Its protein product is CAGTRDRGHYGYTF.

The J gene is TRBJ1-1, the V gene TRBV18, with a weak D call TRBD1 (6 bases). In germline, CDR1 is KGHSH, CDR2 LQKENI. The CDR3 loop spans 16 amino acids. V dropped 4 bases and J dropped 1 base, with 16 bases sitting between them. CDR3 sequence: CASSLGQLYQNTEAFF. In DNA, the CDR3 is TGTGCCAGCTCACTAGGACAGCTCTACCAGAACACTGAAGCTTTCTTT.

This clone occurred many times. The chain is built from TRBV6-2 or TRBV6-3 and TRBJ2-3; no clear D. Per germline, CDR1 MNHEY and CDR2 SVGEGT. The V gene lost 3 bases and the J gene lost 5 bases, with 9 bases spanning the gap. CDR3 length equals 13 residues. CDR3 DNA sequence: TGTGCCAGCAGTTATGGTCGAGAAGATACGCAGTATTTT. It codes for CASSYGREDTQYF.

The chain couples TRBV7-2 to TRBJ2-3; 7 bases match TRBD2. Germline V gene sequence: CDR1 SGHTA, CDR2 FQGNSA. This CDR3 contains 16 residues. After removal of 1 base from V and 1 base from J, the junction contained 5 bases not matched to a gene. CDR3 sequence reads: CASSLGGGMGTDTQYF. The CDR3, as DNA: TGTGCCAGCAGCTTAGGCGGGGGAATGGGCACAGATACGCAGTATTTT.

The chain carries TRBV5-1 and TRBJ1-1, with 7 bases aligning to TRBD1. V shed 1 base, J shed 7 bases, and the junction held 7 bases outside the gene matches. CDR1 SGHRS and CDR2 YFSETQ come from the germline V gene. This CDR3 has 14 residues. CDR3 sequence reads: CASSLRLGQLEAFF. CDR3 DNA sequence: TGCGCCAGCAGCTTGAGGTTGGGACAGCTTGAAGCTTTCTTT.